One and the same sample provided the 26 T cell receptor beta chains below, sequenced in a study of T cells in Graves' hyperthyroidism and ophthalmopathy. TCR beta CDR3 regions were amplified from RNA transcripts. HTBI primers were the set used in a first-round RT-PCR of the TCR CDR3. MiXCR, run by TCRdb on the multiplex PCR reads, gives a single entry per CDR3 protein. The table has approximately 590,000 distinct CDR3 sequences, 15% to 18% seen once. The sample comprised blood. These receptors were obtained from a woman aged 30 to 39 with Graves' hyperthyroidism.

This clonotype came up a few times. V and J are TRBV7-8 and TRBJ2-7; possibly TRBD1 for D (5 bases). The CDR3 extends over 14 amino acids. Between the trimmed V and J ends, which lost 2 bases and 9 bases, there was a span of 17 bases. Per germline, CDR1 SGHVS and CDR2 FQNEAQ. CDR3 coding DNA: TGTGCCAGCAGCTTACCCAGCATAGGGGCACTGCAGTACTTC. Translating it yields CASSLPSIGALQYF.

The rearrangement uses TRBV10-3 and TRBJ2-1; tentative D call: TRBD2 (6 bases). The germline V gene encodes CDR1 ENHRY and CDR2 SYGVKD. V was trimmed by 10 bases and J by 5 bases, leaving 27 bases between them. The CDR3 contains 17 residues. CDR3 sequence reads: CATWGSRSLASDNEQFF. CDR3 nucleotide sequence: TGTGCCACCTGGGGTTCCCGCTCACTAGCTTCTGACAATGAGCAGTTCTTC.

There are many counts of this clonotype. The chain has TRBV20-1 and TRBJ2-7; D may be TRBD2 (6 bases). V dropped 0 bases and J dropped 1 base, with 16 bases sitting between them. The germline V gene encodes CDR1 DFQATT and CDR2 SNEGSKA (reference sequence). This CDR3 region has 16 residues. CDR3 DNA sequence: TGCAGTGCTAGAGATGGGGCTAGCGCCACATCCTACGAGCAGTACTTC. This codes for CSARDGASATSYEQYF.

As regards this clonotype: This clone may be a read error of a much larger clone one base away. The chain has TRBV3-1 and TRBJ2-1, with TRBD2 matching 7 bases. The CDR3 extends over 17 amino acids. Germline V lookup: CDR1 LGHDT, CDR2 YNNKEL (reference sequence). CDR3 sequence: CASNQDRASGLYNEQFF. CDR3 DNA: TGTGCCAGCAACCAAGATCGGGCTAGCGGACTCTACAATGAGCAGTTCTTC.

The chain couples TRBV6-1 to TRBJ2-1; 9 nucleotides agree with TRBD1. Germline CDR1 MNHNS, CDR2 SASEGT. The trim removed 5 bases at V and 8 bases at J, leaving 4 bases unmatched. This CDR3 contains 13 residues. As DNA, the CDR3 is TGTGCCAGCAGTAGGGACAGGGACCATGAGCAGTTCTTC. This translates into CASSRDRDHEQFF.

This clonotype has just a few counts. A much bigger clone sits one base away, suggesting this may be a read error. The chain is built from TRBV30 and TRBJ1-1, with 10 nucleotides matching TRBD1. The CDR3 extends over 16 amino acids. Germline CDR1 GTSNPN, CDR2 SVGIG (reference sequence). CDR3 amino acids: CARSVRVGTGDTEAFF. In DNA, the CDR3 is TGTGCCAGGAGTGTACGGGTTGGGACAGGGGACACTGAAGCTTTCTTT.

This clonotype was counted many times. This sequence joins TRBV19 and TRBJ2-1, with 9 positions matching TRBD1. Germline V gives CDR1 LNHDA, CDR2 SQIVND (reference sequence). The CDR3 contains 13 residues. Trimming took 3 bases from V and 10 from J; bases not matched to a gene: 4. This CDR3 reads CASSMNRGQEQFF. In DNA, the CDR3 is TGTGCCAGTAGTATGAACAGGGGGCAAGAGCAGTTCTTC.

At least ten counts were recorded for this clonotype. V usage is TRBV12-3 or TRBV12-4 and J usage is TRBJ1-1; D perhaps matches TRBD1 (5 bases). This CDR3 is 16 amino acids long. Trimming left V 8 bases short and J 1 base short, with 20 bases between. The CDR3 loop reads CASVHGHGRGNTEAFF. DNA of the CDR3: TGTGCCAGCGTCCACGGACACGGGAGGGGGAACACTGAAGCTTTCTTT.

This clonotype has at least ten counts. In DNA, the CDR3 is TGTGCCAGCAGTGACTCAGAGAACTATGGCTACACCTTC. This codes for CASSDSENYGYTF. This chain links TRBV28 with TRBJ1-2; D is ambiguous. Trimming took 5 bases from V and 2 from J, leaving 9 bases between them. Germline CDR1 MDHEN, CDR2 SYDVKM. The CDR3 contains 13 residues.

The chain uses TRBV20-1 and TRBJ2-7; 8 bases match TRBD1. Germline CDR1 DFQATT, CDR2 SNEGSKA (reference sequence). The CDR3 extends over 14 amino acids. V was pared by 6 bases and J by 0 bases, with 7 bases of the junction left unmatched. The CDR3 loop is CSARGQVRSYEQYF. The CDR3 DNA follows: TGCAGTGCCCGGGGACAGGTTCGCTCCTACGAGCAGTACTTC.

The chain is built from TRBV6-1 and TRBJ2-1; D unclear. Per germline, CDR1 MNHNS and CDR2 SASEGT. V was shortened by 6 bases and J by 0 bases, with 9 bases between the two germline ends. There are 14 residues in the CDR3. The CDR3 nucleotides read TGTGCCAGCAGAGGTGGTATCTCCTACAATGAGCAGTTCTTC. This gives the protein CASRGGISYNEQFF.

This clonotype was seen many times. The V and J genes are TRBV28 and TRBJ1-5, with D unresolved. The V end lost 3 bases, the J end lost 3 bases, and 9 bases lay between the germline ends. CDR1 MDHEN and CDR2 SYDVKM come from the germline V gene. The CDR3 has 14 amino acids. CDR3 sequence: CASSFLDLNQPQHF. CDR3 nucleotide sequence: TGTGCCAGCAGTTTTTTGGATCTCAATCAGCCCCAGCATTTT.

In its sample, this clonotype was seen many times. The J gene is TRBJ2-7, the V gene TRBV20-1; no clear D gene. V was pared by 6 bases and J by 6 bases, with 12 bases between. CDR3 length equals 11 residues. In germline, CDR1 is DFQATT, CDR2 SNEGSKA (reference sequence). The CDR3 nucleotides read TGCAGTGCCCCGATTGGGCCCGAGCAGTACTTC. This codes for CSAPIGPEQYF.

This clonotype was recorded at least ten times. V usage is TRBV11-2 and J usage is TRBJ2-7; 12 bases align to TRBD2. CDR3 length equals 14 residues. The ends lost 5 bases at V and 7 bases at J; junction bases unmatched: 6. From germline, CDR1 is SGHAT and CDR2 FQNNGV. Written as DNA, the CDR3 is TGTGCCAGCAGCCTTGGAGGACTAGCGGGGGAGCAGTACTTC. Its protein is CASSLGGLAGEQYF.

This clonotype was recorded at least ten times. The CDR3 reads CASPPGTSVTDTQYF. The DNA of the CDR3 is TGTGCCAGCCCGCCGGGGACTAGCGTCACAGATACGCAGTATTTT. The chain joins TRBV28 to TRBJ2-3; 10 bases align to TRBD2. Germline V gives CDR1 MDHEN, CDR2 SYDVKM. The CDR3 loop spans 15 amino acids. V gave up 8 bases and J gave up 2 bases; unmatched junction bases: 7.

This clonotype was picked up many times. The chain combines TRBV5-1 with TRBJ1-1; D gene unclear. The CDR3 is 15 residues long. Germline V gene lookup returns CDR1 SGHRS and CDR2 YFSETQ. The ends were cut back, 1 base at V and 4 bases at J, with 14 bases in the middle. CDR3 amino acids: CASSLSQRVATEAFF. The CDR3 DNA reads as TGCGCCAGCAGCTTGTCCCAAAGGGTAGCCACTGAAGCTTTCTTT.

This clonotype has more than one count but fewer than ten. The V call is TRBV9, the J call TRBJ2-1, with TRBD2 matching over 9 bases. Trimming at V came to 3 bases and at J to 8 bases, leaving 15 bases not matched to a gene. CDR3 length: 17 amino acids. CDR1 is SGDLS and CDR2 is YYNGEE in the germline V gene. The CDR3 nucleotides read TGTGCCAGCAGCGCCCCATCCGGGACTAGCCACCGTTATGAGCAGTTCTTC. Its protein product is CASSAPSGTSHRYEQFF.

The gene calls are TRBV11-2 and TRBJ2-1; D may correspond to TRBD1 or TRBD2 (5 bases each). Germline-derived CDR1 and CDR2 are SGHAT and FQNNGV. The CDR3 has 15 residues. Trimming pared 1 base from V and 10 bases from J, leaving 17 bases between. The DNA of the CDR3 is TGTGCCAGCAGCTTAGCTCTTTTGGGGCCGGGAGAGCAGTTCTTC. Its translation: CASSLALLGPGEQFF. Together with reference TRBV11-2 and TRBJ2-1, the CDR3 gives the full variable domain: EAGVAQSPRYKIIEKRQSVAFWCNPISGHATLYWYQQILGQGPKLLIQFQNNGVVDDSQLPKDRFSAERLKGVDSTLKIQPAKLEDSAVYLCASSLALLGPGEQFFGPGTRLTVL.

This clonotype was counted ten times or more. The CDR3 here is CSARGDRSTDTQYF. The CDR3 nucleotides are TGCAGTGCTAGAGGCGACAGGAGCACAGATACGCAGTATTTT. The genes are TRBV20-1 and TRBJ2-3; a weak D match, TRBD1 (6 bases). The CDR3 loop spans 14 amino acids. Germline CDR1 reads DFQATT; CDR2 reads SNEGSKA (reference sequence). V was clipped by 1 base and J by 0 bases, with 8 bases between them.

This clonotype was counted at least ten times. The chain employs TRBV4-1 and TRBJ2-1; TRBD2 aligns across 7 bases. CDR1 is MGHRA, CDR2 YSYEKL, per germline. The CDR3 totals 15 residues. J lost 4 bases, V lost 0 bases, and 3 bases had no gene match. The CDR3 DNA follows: TGCGCCAGCAGCCAAGACACTAGCGCTTACAATGAGCAGTTCTTC. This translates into CASSQDTSAYNEQFF.

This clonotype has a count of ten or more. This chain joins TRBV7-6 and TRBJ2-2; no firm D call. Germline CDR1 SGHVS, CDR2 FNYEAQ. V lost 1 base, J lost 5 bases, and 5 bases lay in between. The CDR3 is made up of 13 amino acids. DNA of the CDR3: TGTGCCAGCAGCTTAGAGGCTACCGGGGAGCTGTTTTTT. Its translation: CASSLEATGELFF.

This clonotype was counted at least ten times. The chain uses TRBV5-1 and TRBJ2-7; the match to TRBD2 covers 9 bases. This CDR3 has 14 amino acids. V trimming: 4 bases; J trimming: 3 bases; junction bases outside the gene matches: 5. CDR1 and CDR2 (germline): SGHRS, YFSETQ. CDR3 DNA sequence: TGCGCCAGCAGCCAACCGACTAGCGGCTACGAGCAGTACTTC. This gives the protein CASSQPTSGYEQYF.

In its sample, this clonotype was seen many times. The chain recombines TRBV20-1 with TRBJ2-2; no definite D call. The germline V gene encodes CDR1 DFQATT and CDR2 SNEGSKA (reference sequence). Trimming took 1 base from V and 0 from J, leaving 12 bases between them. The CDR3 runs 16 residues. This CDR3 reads CSARVLGGTNTGELFF. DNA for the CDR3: TGCAGTGCTAGAGTGTTGGGCGGTACGAACACCGGGGAGCTGTTTTTT.

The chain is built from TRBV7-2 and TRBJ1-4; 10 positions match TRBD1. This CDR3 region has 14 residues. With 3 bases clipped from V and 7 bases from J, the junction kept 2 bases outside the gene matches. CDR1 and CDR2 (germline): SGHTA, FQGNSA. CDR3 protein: CASSFDRGREKLFF. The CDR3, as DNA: TGTGCCAGCAGCTTCGACAGGGGGCGTGAAAAACTGTTTTTT.

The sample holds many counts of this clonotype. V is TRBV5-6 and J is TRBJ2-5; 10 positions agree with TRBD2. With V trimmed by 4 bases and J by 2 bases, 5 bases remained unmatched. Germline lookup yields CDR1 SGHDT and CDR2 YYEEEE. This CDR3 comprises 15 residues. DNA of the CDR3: TGTGCCAGCAGCCCTCCGGGACTAGCGCAAGAGACCCAGTACTTC. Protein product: CASSPPGLAQETQYF.

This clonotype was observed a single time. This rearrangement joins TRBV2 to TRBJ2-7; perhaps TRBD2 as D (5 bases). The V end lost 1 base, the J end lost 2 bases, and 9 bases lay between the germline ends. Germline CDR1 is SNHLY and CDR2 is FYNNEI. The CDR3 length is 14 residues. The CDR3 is CASSEGGAPYEQYF. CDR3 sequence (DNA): TGTGCCAGCAGTGAAGGGGGAGCGCCCTACGAGCAGTACTTC.